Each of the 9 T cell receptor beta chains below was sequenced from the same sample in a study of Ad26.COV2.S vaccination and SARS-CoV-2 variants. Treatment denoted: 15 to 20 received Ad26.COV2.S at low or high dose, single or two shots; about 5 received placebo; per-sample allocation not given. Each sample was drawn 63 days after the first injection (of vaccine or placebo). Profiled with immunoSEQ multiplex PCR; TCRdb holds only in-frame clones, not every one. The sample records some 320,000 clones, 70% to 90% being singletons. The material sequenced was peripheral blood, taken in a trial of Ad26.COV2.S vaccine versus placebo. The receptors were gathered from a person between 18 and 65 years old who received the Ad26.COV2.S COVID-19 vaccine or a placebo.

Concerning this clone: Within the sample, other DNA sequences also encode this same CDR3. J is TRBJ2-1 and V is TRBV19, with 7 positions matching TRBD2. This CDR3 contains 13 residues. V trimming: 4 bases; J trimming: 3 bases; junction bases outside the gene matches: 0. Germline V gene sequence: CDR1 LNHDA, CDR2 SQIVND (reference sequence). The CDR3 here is CASSSGGYNEQFF. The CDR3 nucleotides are TGTGCCAGTAGTAGCGGGGGCTACAATGAGCAGTTCTTC.

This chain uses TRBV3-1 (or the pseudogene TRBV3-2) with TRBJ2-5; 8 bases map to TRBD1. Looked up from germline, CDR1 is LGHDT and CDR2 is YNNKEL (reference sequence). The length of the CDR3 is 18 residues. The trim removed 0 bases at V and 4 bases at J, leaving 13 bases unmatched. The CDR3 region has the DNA TGTGCCAGCAGCCAAGACGGGACAGGAGGCCCGATTGTAGAGACCCAGTACTTC. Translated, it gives CASSQDGTGGPIVETQYF.

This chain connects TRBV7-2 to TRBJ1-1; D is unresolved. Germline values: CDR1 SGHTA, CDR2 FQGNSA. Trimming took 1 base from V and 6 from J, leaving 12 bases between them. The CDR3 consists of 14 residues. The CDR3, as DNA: TGTGCCAGCAGCTTAGGACCCACGAGCCCTGAAGCTTTCTTT. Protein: CASSLGPTSPEAFF.

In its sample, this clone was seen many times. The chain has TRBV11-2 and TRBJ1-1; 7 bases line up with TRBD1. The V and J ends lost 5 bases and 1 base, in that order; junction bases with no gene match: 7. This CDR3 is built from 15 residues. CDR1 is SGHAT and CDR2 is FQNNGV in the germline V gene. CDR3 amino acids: CASSPKTGWNTEAFF. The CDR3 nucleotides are TGTGCCAGCAGCCCCAAGACAGGGTGGAACACTGAAGCTTTCTTT.

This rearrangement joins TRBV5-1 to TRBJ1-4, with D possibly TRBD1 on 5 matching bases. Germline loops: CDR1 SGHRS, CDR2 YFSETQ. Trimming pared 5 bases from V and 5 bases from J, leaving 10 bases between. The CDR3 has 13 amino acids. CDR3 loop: CASRRDWNEKLFF. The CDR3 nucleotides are TGCGCCAGCAGGCGGGACTGGAATGAAAAACTGTTTTTT.

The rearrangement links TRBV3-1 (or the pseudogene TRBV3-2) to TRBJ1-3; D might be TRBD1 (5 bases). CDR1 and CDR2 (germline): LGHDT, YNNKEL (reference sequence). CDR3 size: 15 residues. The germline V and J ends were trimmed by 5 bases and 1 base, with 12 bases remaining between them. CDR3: CASSWAGISGNTIYF. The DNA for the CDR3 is TGTGCCAGCAGCTGGGCAGGGATATCTGGAAACACCATATATTTT.

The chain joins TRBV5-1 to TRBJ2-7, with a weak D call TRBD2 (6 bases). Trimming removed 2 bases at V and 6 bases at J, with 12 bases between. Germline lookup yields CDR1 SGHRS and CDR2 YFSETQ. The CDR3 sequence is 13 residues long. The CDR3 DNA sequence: TGCGCCAGCAGCTTTTTGGGGAGGTTCGAGCAGTACTTC. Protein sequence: CASSFLGRFEQYF.

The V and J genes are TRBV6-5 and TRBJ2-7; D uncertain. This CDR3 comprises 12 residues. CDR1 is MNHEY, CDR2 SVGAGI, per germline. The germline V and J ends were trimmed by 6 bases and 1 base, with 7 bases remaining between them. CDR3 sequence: CASRERSYEQYF. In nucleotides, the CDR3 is TGTGCCAGCAGGGAGAGGTCCTACGAGCAGTACTTC.

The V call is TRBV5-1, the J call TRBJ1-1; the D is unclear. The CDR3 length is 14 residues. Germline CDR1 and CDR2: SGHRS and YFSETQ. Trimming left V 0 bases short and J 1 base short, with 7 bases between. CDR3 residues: CASSLASANTEAFF. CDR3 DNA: TGCGCCAGCAGCTTGGCATCAGCGAACACTGAAGCTTTCTTT.